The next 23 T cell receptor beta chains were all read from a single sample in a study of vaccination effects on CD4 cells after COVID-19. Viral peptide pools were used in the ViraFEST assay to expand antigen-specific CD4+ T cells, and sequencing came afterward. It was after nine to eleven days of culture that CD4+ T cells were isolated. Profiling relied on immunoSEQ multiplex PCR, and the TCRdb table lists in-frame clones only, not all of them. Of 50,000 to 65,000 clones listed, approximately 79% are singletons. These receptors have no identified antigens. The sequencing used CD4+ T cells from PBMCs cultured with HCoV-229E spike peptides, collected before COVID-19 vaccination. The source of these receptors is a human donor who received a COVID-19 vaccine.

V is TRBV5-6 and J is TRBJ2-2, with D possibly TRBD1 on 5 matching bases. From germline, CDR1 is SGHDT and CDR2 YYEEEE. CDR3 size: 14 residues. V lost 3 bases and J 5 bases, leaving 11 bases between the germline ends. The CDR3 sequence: CASSSQGQTGELFF. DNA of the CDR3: TGTGCCAGCAGCTCCCAGGGCCAGACCGGGGAGCTGTTTTTT.

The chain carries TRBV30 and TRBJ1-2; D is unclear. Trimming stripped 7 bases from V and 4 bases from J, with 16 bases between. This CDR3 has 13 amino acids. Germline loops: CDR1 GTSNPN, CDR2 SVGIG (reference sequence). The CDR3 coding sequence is TGTGCCTTCTTAGGGCGGCAGCTCTATGGCTACACCTTC. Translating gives CAFLGRQLYGYTF.

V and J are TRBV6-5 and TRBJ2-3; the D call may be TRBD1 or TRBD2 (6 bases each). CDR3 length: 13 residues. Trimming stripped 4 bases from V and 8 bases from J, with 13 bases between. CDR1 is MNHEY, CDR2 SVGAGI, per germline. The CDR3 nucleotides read TGTGCCAGCAGTTCCCCGGGGGCGGGTACGCAGTATTTT. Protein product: CASSSPGAGTQYF.

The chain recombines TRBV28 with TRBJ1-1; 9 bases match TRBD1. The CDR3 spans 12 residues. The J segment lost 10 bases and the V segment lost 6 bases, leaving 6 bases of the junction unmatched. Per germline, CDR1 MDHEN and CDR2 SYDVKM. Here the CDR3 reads CASRTLTGGAFF. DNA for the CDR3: TGTGCCAGCAGGACCCTGACAGGGGGAGCTTTCTTT.

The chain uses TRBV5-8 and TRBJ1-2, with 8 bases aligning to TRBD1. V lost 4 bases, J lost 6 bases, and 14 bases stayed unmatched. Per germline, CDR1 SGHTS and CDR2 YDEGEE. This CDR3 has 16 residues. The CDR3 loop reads CASSTPDRGRPNGYTF. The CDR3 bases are TGTGCCAGCAGCACGCCCGACAGGGGCAGGCCGAATGGCTACACCTTC.

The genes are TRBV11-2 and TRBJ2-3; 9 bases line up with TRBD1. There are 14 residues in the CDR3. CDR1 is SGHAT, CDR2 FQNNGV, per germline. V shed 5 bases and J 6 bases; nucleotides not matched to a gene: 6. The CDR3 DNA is TGTGCCAGCAGCCCCAGACAGGGGGTGGATACGCAGTATTTT. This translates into CASSPRQGVDTQYF.

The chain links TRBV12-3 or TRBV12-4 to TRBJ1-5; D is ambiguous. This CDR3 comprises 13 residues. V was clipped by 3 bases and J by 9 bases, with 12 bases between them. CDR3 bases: TGTGCCAGCAGTTTCGGCCGAGCACGGCCCCAGCATTTT. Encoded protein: CASSFGRARPQHF.

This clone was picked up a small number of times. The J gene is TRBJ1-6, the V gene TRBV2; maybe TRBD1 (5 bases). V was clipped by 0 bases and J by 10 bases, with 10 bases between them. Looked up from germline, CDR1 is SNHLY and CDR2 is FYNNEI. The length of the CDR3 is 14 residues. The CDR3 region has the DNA TGTGCCAGCAGTGAAGCGGCAGGGCCCTCACCCCTCCACTTT. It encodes CASSEAAGPSPLHF.

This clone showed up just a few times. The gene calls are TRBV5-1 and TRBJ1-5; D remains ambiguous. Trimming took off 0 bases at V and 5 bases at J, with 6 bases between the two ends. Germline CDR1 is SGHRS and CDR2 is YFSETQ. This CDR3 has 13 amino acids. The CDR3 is CASSLGGHQPQHF. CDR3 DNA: TGCGCCAGCAGCTTGGGTGGGCATCAGCCCCAGCATTTT. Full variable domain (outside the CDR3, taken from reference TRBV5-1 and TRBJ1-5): KAGVTQTPRYLIKTRGQQVTLSCSPISGHRSVSWYQQTPGQGLQFLFEYFSETQRNKGNFPGRFSGRQFSNSRSEMNVSTLELGDSALYLCASSLGGHQPQHFGDGTRLSIL.

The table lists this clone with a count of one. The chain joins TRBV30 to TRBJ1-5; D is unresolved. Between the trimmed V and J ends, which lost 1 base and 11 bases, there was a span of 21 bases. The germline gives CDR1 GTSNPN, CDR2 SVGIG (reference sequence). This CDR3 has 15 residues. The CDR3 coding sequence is TGTGCCTGGAGTGCCGGTACTGGTTCCGCATGGTCCCAGCATTTT. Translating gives CAWSAGTGSAWSQHF.

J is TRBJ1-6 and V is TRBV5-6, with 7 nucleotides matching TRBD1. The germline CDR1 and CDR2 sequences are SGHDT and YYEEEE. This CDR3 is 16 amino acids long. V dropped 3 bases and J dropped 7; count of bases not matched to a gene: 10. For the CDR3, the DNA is TGTGCCAGCAGCTCCTTGGGGGACAGCCTGAATTCACCCCTCCACTTT. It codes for CASSSLGDSLNSPLHF.

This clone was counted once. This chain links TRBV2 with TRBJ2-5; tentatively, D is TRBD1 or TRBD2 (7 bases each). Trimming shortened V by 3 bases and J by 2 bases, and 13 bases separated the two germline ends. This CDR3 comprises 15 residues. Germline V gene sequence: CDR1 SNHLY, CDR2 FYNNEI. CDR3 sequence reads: CASSDQGGPQETQYF. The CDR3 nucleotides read TGTGCCAGCAGTGATCAGGGGGGGCCACAAGAGACCCAGTACTTC.

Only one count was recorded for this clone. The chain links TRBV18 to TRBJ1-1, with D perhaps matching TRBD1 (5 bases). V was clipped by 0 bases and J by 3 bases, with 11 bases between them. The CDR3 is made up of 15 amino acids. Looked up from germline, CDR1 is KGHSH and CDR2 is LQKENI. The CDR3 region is CASSPPRGGDTEAFF. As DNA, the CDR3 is TGTGCCAGCTCACCACCGCGGGGAGGGGACACTGAAGCTTTCTTT.

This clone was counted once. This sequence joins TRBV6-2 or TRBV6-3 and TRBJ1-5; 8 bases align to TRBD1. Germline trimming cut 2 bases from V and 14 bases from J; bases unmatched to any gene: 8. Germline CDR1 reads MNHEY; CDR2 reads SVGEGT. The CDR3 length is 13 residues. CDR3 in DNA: TGTGCCAGCAGTTACGGAGGACAGGGTTGGAAGCATTTT. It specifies CASSYGGQGWKHF.

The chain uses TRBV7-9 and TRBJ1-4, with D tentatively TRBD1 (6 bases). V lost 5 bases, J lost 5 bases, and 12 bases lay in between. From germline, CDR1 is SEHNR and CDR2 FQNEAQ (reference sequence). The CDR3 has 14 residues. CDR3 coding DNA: TGTGCCAGCAGCCGCGGACAGTTGAATGAAAAACTGTTTTTT. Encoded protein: CASSRGQLNEKLFF.

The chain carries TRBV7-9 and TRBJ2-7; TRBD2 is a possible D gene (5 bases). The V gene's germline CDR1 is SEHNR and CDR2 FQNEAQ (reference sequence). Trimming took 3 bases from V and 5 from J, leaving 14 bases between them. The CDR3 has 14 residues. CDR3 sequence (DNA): TGTGCCAGCAGCTTCGGGTTCGAGGGAGACGAGCAGTACGTC. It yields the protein CASSFGFEGDEQYV.

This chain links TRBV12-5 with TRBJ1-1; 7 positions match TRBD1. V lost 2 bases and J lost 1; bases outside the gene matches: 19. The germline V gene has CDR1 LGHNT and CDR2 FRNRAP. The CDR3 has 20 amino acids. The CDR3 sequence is CASGLNPHLTGRLTNTEAFF. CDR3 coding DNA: TGTGCTAGTGGTTTGAACCCCCACCTGACAGGGCGGTTGACGAACACTGAAGCTTTCTTT.

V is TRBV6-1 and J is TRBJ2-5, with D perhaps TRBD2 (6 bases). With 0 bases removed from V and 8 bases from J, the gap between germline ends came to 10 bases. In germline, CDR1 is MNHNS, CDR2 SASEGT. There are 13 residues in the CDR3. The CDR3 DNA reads TGTGCCAGCAGTGAAGCGGGGGGTCTTACCCAGTACTTC. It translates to CASSEAGGLTQYF.

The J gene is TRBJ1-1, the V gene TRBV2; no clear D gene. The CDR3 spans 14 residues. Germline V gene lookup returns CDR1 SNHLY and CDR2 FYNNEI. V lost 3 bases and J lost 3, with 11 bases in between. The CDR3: CASSDRTSDTEAFF. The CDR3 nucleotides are TGTGCCAGCAGTGATCGGACGTCGGACACTGAAGCTTTCTTT.

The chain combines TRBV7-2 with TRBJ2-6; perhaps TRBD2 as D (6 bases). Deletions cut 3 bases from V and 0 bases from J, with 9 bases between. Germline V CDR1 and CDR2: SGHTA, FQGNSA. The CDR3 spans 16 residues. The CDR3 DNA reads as TGTGCCAGCAGCTTTTTCGGGAGCTCTGGGGCCAACGTCCTGACTTTC. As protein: CASSFFGSSGANVLTF.

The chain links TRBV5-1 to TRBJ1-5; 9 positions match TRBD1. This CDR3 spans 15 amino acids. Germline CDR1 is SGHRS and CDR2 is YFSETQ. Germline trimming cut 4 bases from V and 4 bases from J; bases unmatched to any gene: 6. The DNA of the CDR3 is TGCGCCAGCAGCCCTGGAGGGACAGGGAATCAGCCCCAGCATTTT. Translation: CASSPGGTGNQPQHF.

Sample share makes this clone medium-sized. The CDR3 protein is CASSQSGGDSYGYTF. As DNA, the CDR3 is TGTGCCAGCAGCCAATCAGGGGGGGACAGCTATGGCTACACCTTC. The J gene is TRBJ1-2, the V gene TRBV3-1 (or the pseudogene TRBV3-2), with 7 bases lining up with TRBD1. Germline V gene lookup returns CDR1 LGHDT and CDR2 YNNKEL (reference sequence). The V gene end was trimmed by 2 bases and the J gene end by 4 bases; junction bases not matched to a gene: 7. The CDR3 consists of 15 residues.

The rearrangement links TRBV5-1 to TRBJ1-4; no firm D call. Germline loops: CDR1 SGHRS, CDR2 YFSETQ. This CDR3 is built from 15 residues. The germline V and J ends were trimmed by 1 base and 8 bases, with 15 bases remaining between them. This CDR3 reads CASSLSAQRREKLFF. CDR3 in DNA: TGCGCCAGCAGCTTGTCGGCCCAACGACGGGAAAAACTGTTTTTT.